This T cell receptor (beta chain) was profiled in a study of cytomegalovirus exposure and HLA in healthy donors (dated by TCRdb to between 2016 and 2019). Looking at the study overall: In an earlier analysis of roughly 590 of the donors, 276 Gb of sequence data and 95 million to 130 million unique TCR beta sequences from 150 million to 200 million T cells were reported. Roughly 320 gigabases of sequencing data and around 85 million unique TCR sequences made up an early release that covered nearly 650 HLA-typed donors. Of the 398 genotyped donors, about 80% fell in the genetic ancestry cluster associated with self-reported Caucasian donors. The aim of the study was to test whether cataloging public T cell receptors could identify signatures of past pathogen exposure. The study profiled the T cell repertoires of fewer than 850 subjects by immunosequencing and related them to cytomegalovirus serostatus. In addition to the first cohort of 666 subjects, a separate validation cohort of 130 or so different subjects was used. High-throughput TCR immunosequencing, statistical association of individual TCRs with disease status, and machine learning were combined to predict cytomegalovirus infection status. In a later analysis, previously published TCR beta repertoires from 600 to 850 donors were re-analyzed and high-resolution HLA genotyping was added so that TCR occurrence patterns could be studied. Rather than drawing on any new phenotypic data, the later analysis identified candidate immune exposures from TCR beta sequences and the way those sequences occurred across donors. In an earlier analysis of a few hundred of the donors, high-throughput TCR beta sequencing was used to judge whether each TCR beta V gene segment behaved as functional or pseudogenic. Donor age, sex, ethnicity and CMV serostatus were compiled together with the repertoire data. A later genetic analysis took genome-wide SNP genotypes for about three fifths of the 666 donors and used that subset as a discovery cohort. Every repertoire in the discovery cohort had been generated on one and the same sequencing platform. HLA typing covered class I and class II loci at four-digit resolution. Typing coverage varied by locus: roughly 629-630 donors for A, B, C, DRB1 and DQB1; approximately 560 for DQA1; about 600 for DPA1; approximately 470 for DPB1. Four to six DR-DQ haplotypes were handled as single units for association and clustering, since linkage in the cohort was strong. Among 398 genotyped donors of the cohort, an average of about 240,000 unique TCR beta nucleotide sequences were sequenced per donor, around 18% of them non-productive.

The receptor library was made with the immunoSEQ multiplex PCR assay. The multiplex PCR relied on a mix of 60 forward primers for TCR Vbeta segments and 13 reverse primers for TCR Jbeta segments. The CDR3 region of rearranged TCR beta genes was amplified from genomic DNA by a multiplex PCR assay. Amplified TCR beta libraries were sequenced as 87-base-pair reads on the Illumina HiSeq System. The original methods were these. A later analysis counted about 80 million unique TCR beta chains across the 500 to 850 repertoires, and roughly 11 million of these chains were shared by at least two donors. Raw reads were error-corrected and collapsed into unique sequences by a nearest-neighbor algorithm in which closely related sequences were merged to remove PCR and sequencing errors. To assign V, D and J gene segments, CDR3 sequences were aligned to IMGT reference sequences. For a sequence to be retained, a match of at least six nucleotides was required to both a V gene segment and a J gene segment. Rearrangements were called productive when the CDR3 lacked stop codons and stayed in frame with V and J; all others were non-productive. Following IMGT convention, CDR3 was defined as the stretch from the second conserved V-encoded cysteine to the conserved J-encoded phenylalanine. Sequences without an unambiguous match to a single V gene segment were excluded from the earlier analysis of over 500 of the donors. In an earlier analysis of 500 to 750 of the donors, V segments were called functional above 56.7% productive rearrangements and were called segregating when the between-donor standard deviation exceeded 5%. A statistical classification framework was built to diagnose cytomegalovirus status from the catalog of TCR beta chain sequences. A later analysis assigned V and J genes by comparing TCR nucleotide sequences with IMGT/GENE-DB human TR gene sequences. A later analysis assigned CDR3 sequences and most-parsimonious VDJ recombination scenarios with the TCRdist pipeline. In a later analysis, every TCR beta chain was defined by the combination of its CDR3 amino acid sequence and its V-gene family, and reads without a unique V-gene family were dropped. As a way to deal with suspected cross-contamination and a sequencing artifact, a later analysis dropped over 550 nucleotide sequences that were highly shared and had low generation probability. In a later analysis, a clonal expansion index for each public chain was calculated from normalized within-repertoire ranks of inferred template counts. In a later analysis, generation probabilities were computed using a VDJ recombination model fitted to out-of-frame rearrangements, and the results were checked against IGoR. Hypergeometric tests were used in a later analysis to score TCR-TCR, TCR-HLA and TCR-CMV co-occurrence, with a repertoire-size bias correction applied to the TCR pairs. False discovery rates were estimated in a later analysis by permuting HLA or CMV assignments 20 times. In a later analysis, co-occurring TCRs were grouped using DBSCAN, and TCRdist sequence similarity was added for clustering within HLA-allele-positive subsets. For co-occurrence clustering, repertoires with fewer than 30,000 or more than 120,000 public chains were excluded, along with roughly 5 repertoires with anomalous nucleotide sharing. TCRdb obtained this table from immuneACCESS and retained in-frame rearrangements with V and J assigned. These tables miss some clones; where compared with another copy, unresolved V genes account for less than half of the shortfall, and the remainder is unexplained. For V, J and clone size, that table is used; D and trimming come from the DNA. Across this sample there are approximately 200,000 clones, with approximately 80% seen only once. The ten largest clones take up 0.2% to 0.25% of the sample.

The cohort comprised more than 550 healthy bone marrow donors. At the time of sampling, every cohort member was nominally healthy, though immune exposures that went unrecorded were likely present. The donor was CMV seronegative and belonged to the group of around 400 seronegative cohort members. Each donor provided a peripheral blood sample, and peripheral blood mononuclear cells were used for TCR beta sequencing. Genomic DNA was extracted from the blood cell samples with the Qiagen DNeasy Blood Extraction Kit. As concerns this clone: Its antigen is unknown. No base quality information exists; no much larger clone differs at one position.

On the study overall, not on this receptor specifically: This cohort had only TCR beta chains sequenced, and the lack of alpha or paired-chain data limited which features could be detected. In a later analysis, HLA-associated TCR beta chains showed more clonal expansion and lower generation probabilities than non-associated chains that were equally common. It was suggested by the authors that the approach could potentially be generalized to other disease states and immunological phenotypes. In a later genetic analysis, a missense DCLRE1C variant was associated with V-gene and J-gene trimming of TCR beta chains, and the association was replicated in an independent cohort. Compared with the 666-donor mean, donors in an Asian-associated ancestry cluster had fewer N-insertions in productive TCRs, according to a later genetic analysis. In a later analysis, TCR association rates were found to vary across HLA loci, with the most associated TCRs seen for DRB1 alleles and the fewest for HLA-C alleles. Some IMGT-functional V segments, including TRBV6-2 and TRBV6-3, could not be distinguished by the 87-base-pair reads and were therefore excluded. A later analysis reported that several top co-occurrence clusters appeared linked to parvovirus B19, influenza, CMV and Epstein-Barr virus. Specific HLA alleles were associated with more than 15,000 TCR beta sequences at a false discovery rate of 0.05 in a later analysis. Most TCR sequences were observed very rarely across donors, whereas some public TCRs were present in many individuals. In a later analysis, most CMV-associated TCR beta chains were found to appear HLA-restricted, with HLA associations seemingly driven largely by CMV exposure. The earlier analysis of 450 to 700 of the donors excluded approximately 17 rarely observed V segments, including chromosome 9 orphons, because counts were too low. The study gave a list of 150 to 200 TCR beta chains associated with cytomegalovirus. Cytomegalovirus status was reported to be diagnosed by the classifier with high specificity and sensitivity in both the original and validation cohorts. Presence/absence analyses assumed roughly uniform sequencing depth across donors, an assumption that may not hold. A further reported finding was that TCR beta sequences accurately predicted the HLA-A and HLA-B alleles for most subjects in the first cohort. Because some donors lacked HLA typing at each locus, the association tests relied only on the typed subset. For the cohort, immune exposure information was limited to CMV serostatus. When HLA alleles, especially DR and DQ, strongly co-occurred, TCR associations were difficult to assign to individual alleles. Broadly in line with IMGT annotations, most TCR beta V segments showed up in productive rearrangements about 90% or about 30% of the time in an earlier analysis of 587 of the donors. Linkage disequilibrium might explain the correlated functional status among segregating V segments, but an unknown experimental factor could not be ruled out. A cluster of highly shared sequence variants was judged likely to represent a technical artifact of the sequencing pipeline. In vitro tests confirmed that a few of the cytomegalovirus-associated TCR beta chains recognize cytomegalovirus antigens.

Cut back by 5 bases and 2 bases, the V and J ends lie 13 bases apart. The cysteine opens and the phenylalanine closes a CDR3 of 16 amino acids. Of the read, only the CDR3 DNA is kept; its 48 bases are in frame from base 1. CDR1 and CDR2, looked up from the germline V gene (reference sequence), are PRHDT and FYEKMQ. The specimen was PBMCs. The chain is encoded by TRBV13 joined to TRBJ2-6; TRBD2 is perhaps the D gene, given 5 matching bases. This clonotype originated in a girl aged 2 to 10 in good health and CMV-seronegative. CDR3 region: CASSPDGRAGANVLTF. The DNA is as follows: TGTGCCAGCAGCCCAGACGGGCGGGCTGGGGCCAACGTCCTGACTTTC.